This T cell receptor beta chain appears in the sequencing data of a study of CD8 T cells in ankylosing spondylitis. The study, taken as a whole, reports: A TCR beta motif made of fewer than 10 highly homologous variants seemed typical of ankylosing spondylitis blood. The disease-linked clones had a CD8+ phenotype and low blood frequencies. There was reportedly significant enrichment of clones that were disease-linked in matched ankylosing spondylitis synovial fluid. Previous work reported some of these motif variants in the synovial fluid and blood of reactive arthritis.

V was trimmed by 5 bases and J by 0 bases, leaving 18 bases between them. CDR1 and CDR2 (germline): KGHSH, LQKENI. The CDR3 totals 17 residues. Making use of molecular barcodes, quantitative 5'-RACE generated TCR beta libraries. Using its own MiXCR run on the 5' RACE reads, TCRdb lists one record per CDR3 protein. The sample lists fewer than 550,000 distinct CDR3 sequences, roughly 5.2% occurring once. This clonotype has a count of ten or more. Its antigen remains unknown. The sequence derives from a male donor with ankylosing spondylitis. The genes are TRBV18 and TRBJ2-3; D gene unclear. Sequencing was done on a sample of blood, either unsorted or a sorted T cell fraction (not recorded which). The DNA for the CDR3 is TGTGCCAGCTCAACCACTTCACGCCTCGCTAGCACAGATACGCAGTATTTT. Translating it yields CASSTTSRLASTDTQYF.